These T cell receptor beta chains were read from a single sample in a study of blood T cell repertoires in COVID-19. The repertoire was sequenced with immunoSEQ multiplex PCR; TCRdb's copy has only in-frame clones and lacks some. The sample lists just under 55,000 clones, about nine tenths seen once, with 7.5% to 9.5% in the top ten. The sequencing sample was made of peripheral blood. These TCRs come from a woman aged 40 to 50 with active COVID-19. The CDR3 runs from the conserved cysteine through the conserved F or W. Fields, in order: J gene, V gene, D gene, clone size, CDR3 protein, CDR3 DNA. D genes are given only for firm matches. Clone size is shown for a subset of rows, as once, few, many or a class of expanded clone.

TRBJ2-7,TRBV7-6,TRBD2,.,CASSQTRGAYEQYF,TGTGCCAGCAGCCAAACACGGGGGGCCTACGAGCAGTACTTC
TRBJ2-3,TRBV7-9,.,.,CASSPTRSLRHTQYF,TGTGCCAGCAGCCCAACCCGATCACTACGACATACGCAGTATTTT
TRBJ2-7,TRBV9,TRBD2,.,CASSPGGSVEQYF,TGTGCCAGCAGCCCGGGGGGTTCTGTCGAGCAGTACTTC
TRBJ1-1,TRBV27,.,once,CASSLGQGGSPTEAFF,TGTGCCAGCAGTTTAGGCCAGGGAGGTTCACCTACTGAAGCTTTCTTT
TRBJ1-1,TRBV20-1,.,.,CSAGESERAFF,TGCAGTGCTGGAGAGAGTGAGAGAGCTTTCTTT
TRBJ1-1,TRBV7-8,.,once,CASSSPTARTEAFF,TGTGCCAGCAGCTCCCCTACGGCTAGAACTGAAGCTTTCTTT
TRBJ2-1,TRBV28,TRBD2,.,CASSSSGGRVNEQFF,TGTGCCAGCAGTTCAAGCGGGGGGCGGGTCAATGAGCAGTTCTTC
TRBJ2-3,TRBV6-2/TRBV6-3,TRBD2,once,CASSYSRTSGGSWADTQYF,TGTGCCAGCAGTTACTCCAGAACTAGCGGGGGGAGTTGGGCAGATACGCAGTATTTT
TRBJ2-1,TRBV7-2,.,medium-sized,CASSLADLNEQFF,TGTGCCAGCAGCTTAGCGGACTTGAATGAGCAGTTCTTC
TRBJ2-1,TRBV29-1,TRBD1,.,CSVDRGNNEQFF,TGCAGCGTCGACAGGGGTAACAATGAGCAGTTCTTC
TRBJ2-7,TRBV6-5,TRBD1,.,CASRDRGSYEQYF,TGTGCCAGCAGGGACAGGGGCTCCTACGAGCAGTACTTC
TRBJ1-5,TRBV3-1/TRBV3-2,TRBD1,.,CASSPGQGCNQPQHF,TGTGCCAGCAGCCCGGGACAGGGCTGCAATCAGCCCCAGCATTTT
TRBJ1-5,TRBV9,.,once,CASSVVAEGQPQHF,TGTGCCAGCAGCGTAGTGGCGGAGGGTCAGCCCCAGCATTTT
TRBJ1-2,TRBV21-1,.,.,CASSNRSGSSHGYTF,TGTGCCAGCAGCAATCGATCGGGTTCGTCCCATGGCTACACCTTC
TRBJ1-5,TRBV6-6,TRBD1,.,CASSYPGQGHNQPQHF,TGTGCCAGCAGTTACCCTGGACAGGGCCATAATCAGCCCCAGCATTTT
TRBJ2-5,TRBV10-3,TRBD1,.,CAISGQGLGETQYF,TGTGCCATCAGCGGACAGGGGTTGGGAGAGACCCAGTACTTC
TRBJ1-1,TRBV11-2,.,.,CASSLNPGLNTEAFF,TGTGCCAGCAGCTTAAATCCAGGGCTGAACACTGAAGCTTTCTTT
TRBJ2-7,TRBV7-9,.,.,CASSDEAVRGEQYF,TGTGCCAGCAGCGACGAGGCGGTAAGGGGCGAGCAGTACTTC
TRBJ2-1,TRBV11-3,TRBD1,.,CASSYRGNEQFF,TGTGCCAGCAGCTACAGGGGCAATGAGCAGTTCTTC
TRBJ1-1,TRBV5-1,TRBD1,.,CASSLRTGGDTEAFF,TGCGCCAGCAGCCTGCGGACAGGGGGGGACACTGAAGCTTTCTTT
TRBJ1-5,TRBV10-3,.,.,CAISEFYSNQPQHF,TGTGCCATCAGTGAGTTCTATAGCAATCAGCCCCAGCATTTT
TRBJ2-5,TRBV5-4,.,once,CASSPGVGEETQYF,TGTGCCAGCAGCCCGGGAGTAGGGGAGGAGACCCAGTACTTC
TRBJ1-6,TRBV7-9,TRBD1,few,CASTTGQGANSPLHF,TGTGCCAGCACGACGGGACAGGGGGCAAATTCACCCCTCCACTTT
TRBJ1-1,TRBV6-5,TRBD1,.,CASNTYQGVFGAFF,TGTGCCAGCAACACGTATCAGGGGGTATTCGGAGCTTTCTTT
TRBJ2-5,TRBV3-1/TRBV3-2,TRBD1,.,CASSQGVGGRQETQYF,TGTGCCAGCAGCCAGGGAGTAGGGGGCCGGCAAGAGACCCAGTACTTC
TRBJ2-2,TRBV6-2/TRBV6-3,.,.,CASSYPRDNANTGELFF,TGTGCCAGCAGTTACCCCCGGGACAACGCGAACACCGGGGAGCTGTTTTTT
TRBJ2-1,TRBV3-1/TRBV3-2,TRBD2,.,CASSQDGGRGAIYNEQFF,TGTGCCAGCAGCCAAGACGGAGGGCGGGGGGCTATCTACAATGAGCAGTTCTTC
TRBJ2-2,TRBV7-6,TRBD1,.,CASSYERTGTGELFF,TGTGCCAGCAGCTACGAGCGGACAGGCACCGGGGAGCTGTTTTTT
TRBJ2-5,TRBV20-1,.,.,CSAINQETQYF,TGCAGTGCAATAAACCAAGAGACCCAGTACTTC
TRBJ1-2,TRBV5-4,TRBD1,.,CASSFRQGDGYTF,TGTGCCAGCAGCTTTCGCCAGGGGGATGGCTACACCTTC
TRBJ1-6,TRBV4-1,.,.,CASSQVPRSSYNSPLHF,TGCGCCAGCAGCCAAGTGCCCCGTAGCTCCTATAATTCACCCCTCCACTTT
TRBJ1-4,TRBV18,.,.,CASSPLQGRDEKLFF,TGTGCCAGCTCACCATTACAGGGACGAGATGAAAAACTGTTTTTT
TRBJ2-5,TRBV12-3/TRBV12-4,.,.,CASSYRETQYF,TGTGCCAGCAGTTACCGGGAGACCCAGTACTTC
TRBJ2-5,TRBV5-6,.,once,CASSLERGGLETQYF,TGTGCCAGCAGCTTGGAGAGGGGGGGCCTGGAGACCCAGTACTTC
TRBJ1-3,TRBV7-9,.,.,CASSPSVFGSGSGNTIYF,TGTGCCAGCAGTCCCAGTGTATTTGGGAGTGGCTCTGGAAACACCATATATTTT
TRBJ1-1,TRBV7-3,.,.,CASSWSGNTEAFF,TGTGCCAGCAGCTGGAGCGGTAACACTGAAGCTTTCTTT
TRBJ1-1,TRBV2,TRBD1,.,CASSDRDRGSPEAFF,TGTGCCAGCAGTGACCGGGACAGGGGTAGTCCTGAAGCTTTCTTT
TRBJ1-4,TRBV29-1,TRBD1,.,CSVGRGTDNEKLFF,TGCAGCGTTGGCAGGGGGACAGATAATGAAAAACTGTTTTTT
TRBJ2-7,TRBV5-1,TRBD2,.,CASSLEGGLAYHEQYF,TGCGCCAGCAGCTTGGAGGGGGGACTAGCTTACCACGAGCAGTACTTC
TRBJ2-1,TRBV19,.,once,CASSLDGQRYNEQFF,TGTGCCAGTAGTCTCGACGGACAAAGATACAATGAGCAGTTCTTC
TRBJ2-2,TRBV11-3,TRBD1,once,CASSLGTGLDTGELFF,TGTGCCAGCAGCTTAGGGACAGGGCTCGACACCGGGGAGCTGTTTTTT
TRBJ1-4,TRBV2,TRBD1,few,CASSLDRGLNEKLFF,TGTGCCAGCAGTTTGGACAGGGGTCTTAATGAAAAACTGTTTTTT
TRBJ2-7,TRBV30,TRBD2,once,CAWSNWIVGGDYEQYF,TGTGCCTGGAGTAATTGGATTGTCGGGGGGGACTACGAGCAGTACTTC
TRBJ1-4,TRBV6-5,.,.,CASRKGTRNEKLFF,TGTGCCAGCAGGAAGGGGACACGAAATGAAAAACTGTTTTTT